This TCR beta chain was profiled in a study of CD8 T cells in ankylosing spondylitis. Study outcomes and limitations: Matched synovial fluid from ankylosing spondylitis patients was reported to be enriched for disease-linked clones. Disease-linked clones displayed a CD8+ phenotype and appeared relatively rarely in peripheral blood. It appeared that ankylosing spondylitis blood was characterized by a TCR beta motif of seven or eight highly homologous variants.

About this clonotype itself: Its antigen is currently unknown.

The ends were cut back, 6 bases at V and 4 bases at J, with 9 bases in the middle. CDR3 length equals 13 residues. MiXCR was run by TCRdb on the 5' RACE reads, yielding one entry per CDR3 protein. The sample has about 700,000 distinct CDR3 sequences, 15% to 20% seen once. The chain combines TRBV12-3 or TRBV12-4 with TRBJ2-2; D not certain. The origin of this receptor is a male donor with ankylosing spondylitis. The specimen was blood, either unsorted or a sorted T cell fraction (not recorded which). CDR3 DNA: TGTGCCAGCAGGCGCTGGGGCACCGGGGAGCTGTTTTTT. Amino acids: CASRRWGTGELFF.